Listed below are T cell receptor beta chains from one sample, sequenced in a study of cytomegalovirus exposure and HLA in healthy donors. Produced via immunoSEQ multiplex PCR; TCRdb's table is partial and in-frame only. The table records roughly 200,000 clones, 86% of them present only once. Sequenced input: PBMCs. The receptor set was obtained from a man under 40 in good health and CMV-seropositive. Both conserved end residues are part of each CDR3. A D gene is named only where the DNA matches it firmly. Expanded clones get a size class; other rows say once, few or many, or leave the size out.

clone_size	v_call	j_call	d_call	cdr3_aa	cdr3_nt
.	TRBV4-1	TRBJ2-7	.	CASSQAGYEQYF	TGCGCCAGCAGCCAAGCCGGGTACGAGCAGTACTTC
.	TRBV4-3	TRBJ2-7	.	CASSYGDGDEQYF	TGCGCCAGCTCTTACGGGGATGGTGACGAGCAGTACTTC
.	TRBV25-1	TRBJ2-3	TRBD1	CASSDWTGGSDTQYF	TGTGCCAGCAGTGATTGGACAGGGGGATCAGATACGCAGTATTTT
.	TRBV4-1	TRBJ2-7	.	CASSARAAGSFEQYF	TGCGCCAGCAGCGCCCGCGCGGCGGGCTCCTTCGAGCAGTACTTC
once	TRBV6-1	TRBJ2-7	.	CASSSDRIYEQYF	TGTGCCAGCAGCTCCGACAGGATCTACGAGCAGTACTTC
.	TRBV5-6	TRBJ1-1	.	CASSDDMNTEAFF	TGTGCCAGCAGCGATGACATGAACACTGAAGCTTTCTTT
.	TRBV19	TRBJ2-5	.	CASSIEYRSQETQYF	TGTGCCAGTAGTATAGAGTACCGAAGCCAAGAGACCCAGTACTTC
.	TRBV7-6	TRBJ2-7	.	CASSPSSNRDPYSYEQYF	TGTGCCAGCAGCCCTTCCAGCAACAGGGACCCCTACTCCTACGAGCAGTACTTC
.	TRBV11-2	TRBJ2-2	.	CASSLGTGELFF	TGTGCCAGCAGCCTAGGGACCGGGGAGCTGTTTTTT
.	TRBV20-1	TRBJ1-2	.	CRPGDGYTF	TGCAGACCAGGGGATGGCTACACCTTC
.	TRBV29-1	TRBJ2-1	.	CSVGRAGNNEQFF	TGCAGCGTGGGTCGCGCCGGTAACAATGAGCAGTTCTTC
.	TRBV5-4	TRBJ1-2	.	CASSPPGSGGYTF	TGTGCCAGCAGTCCCCCAGGGTCGGGTGGCTACACCTTC
.	TRBV10-3	TRBJ1-1	.	CAISDHHTEAFF	TGTGCCATCAGTGACCACCACACTGAAGCTTTCTTT
.	TRBV5-6	TRBJ2-7	.	CASSLVGSYEQYF	TGTGCCAGCAGCTTGGTCGGATCCTACGAGCAGTACTTC
.	TRBV5-6	TRBJ2-5	.	CASSSVGASETQYF	TGTGCCAGCAGCTCGGTCGGCGCATCAGAGACCCAGTACTTC
.	TRBV19	TRBJ2-3	TRBD1	CASSIYRDRATDTQYF	TGTGCCAGTAGTATATACCGGGACAGGGCCACAGATACGCAGTATTTT
.	TRBV7-6	TRBJ1-2	.	CASSLGGVREGTPYGYTF	TGTGCCAGCAGCTTAGGGGGGGTAAGGGAGGGTACCCCCTATGGCTACACCTTC
.	TRBV11-3	TRBJ2-7	.	CASSFPGIYEQYF	TGTGCCAGCAGCTTTCCAGGGATATACGAGCAGTACTTC
once	TRBV27	TRBJ1-2	TRBD1	CASNIYGTGKEDGYTF	TGTGCCAGCAATATTTATGGGACAGGGAAAGAAGACGGCTACACCTTC
.	TRBV7-6	TRBJ2-5	TRBD2	CASSLAGGIETQYF	TGTGCCAGCAGCTTAGCGGGGGGGATAGAGACCCAGTACTTC
.	TRBV5-5	TRBJ2-7	TRBD2	CASSSYAGGTYEQYF	TGTGCCAGCAGCTCTTACGCGGGGGGCACCTACGAGCAGTACTTC
.	TRBV7-3	TRBJ2-3	TRBD2	CASRSRTSGYTDTQYF	TGTGCCAGCAGATCTCGGACTAGCGGATACACAGATACGCAGTATTTT
.	TRBV19	TRBJ2-6	.	CATAVFGSGANVLTF	TGTGCCACAGCTGTATTCGGGAGTGGGGCCAACGTCCTGACTTTC
.	TRBV5-6	TRBJ1-1	TRBD1	CASSLLDRVNTEAFF	TGTGCCAGCAGCTTGCTCGACAGGGTGAACACTGAAGCTTTCTTT
.	TRBV10-2	TRBJ2-1	TRBD2	CASSESVSGTYNEQFF	TGCGCCAGCAGTGAGTCTGTTAGCGGGACGTACAATGAGCAGTTCTTC
.	TRBV7-9	TRBJ1-1	.	CASSVQENTEAFF	TGTGCCAGCAGCGTACAGGAAAACACTGAAGCTTTCTTT
.	TRBV27	TRBJ1-3	TRBD1	CASSLGQGASGNTIYF	TGTGCCAGCAGTTTAGGACAGGGGGCATCTGGAAACACCATATATTTT
.	TRBV11-2	TRBJ2-3	.	CASSLAGSQWGTQYF	TGTGCCAGCAGCTTAGCGGGATCTCAGTGGGGCACGCAGTATTTT
.	TRBV4-1	TRBJ2-3	.	CASSHRTVGASTDTQYF	TGCGCCAGCAGCCATCGGACGGTCGGAGCTAGCACAGATACGCAGTATTTT
.	TRBV19	TRBJ1-2	.	CASRASGYTF	TGTGCCAGTAGAGCCTCTGGCTACACCTTC
.	TRBV7-9	TRBJ2-5	.	CASSLGGYDQETQYF	TGTGCCAGCAGCCTGGGGGGATACGATCAAGAGACCCAGTACTTC
.	TRBV19	TRBJ2-3	.	CASSSQDTQYF	TGTGCCAGTAGTTCACAAGATACGCAGTATTTT
once	TRBV5-1	TRBJ2-7	TRBD1	CASSWGTGKIADEQYF	TGCGCCAGCAGCTGGGGGACAGGGAAAATAGCGGACGAGCAGTACTTC
.	TRBV7-7	TRBJ2-5	.	CASSLNGKETQYF	TGTGCTAGCAGCTTAAACGGGAAAGAGACCCAGTACTTC
.	TRBV6-5	TRBJ1-1	.	CASRPTANTEAFF	TGTGCCAGCAGACCCACAGCGAACACTGAAGCTTTCTTT
.	TRBV19	TRBJ1-5	.	CASSIRGEQGQPQHF	TGTGCCAGTAGTATCCGTGGGGAACAGGGTCAGCCCCAGCATTTT
.	TRBV7-2	TRBJ2-3	.	CASSLDLGLGTDTQYF	TGTGCCAGCAGCTTAGACCTCGGCCTGGGGACAGATACGCAGTATTTT
once	TRBV25-1	TRBJ2-5	.	CASSAGSETQYF	TGTGCCAGCAGCGCAGGTTCAGAGACCCAGTACTTC
.	TRBV19	TRBJ1-3	TRBD1	CASSRDRGSSGNTIYF	TGTGCCAGTAGTAGGGACAGGGGCAGCTCTGGAAACACCATATATTTT
.	TRBV18	TRBJ1-1	.	CASSPDIISTEAFF	TGTGCCAGCTCACCCGATATAATATCGACTGAAGCTTTCTTT
once	TRBV27	TRBJ1-5	TRBD1	CASSPQGVRGSQPQHF	TGTGCCAGCAGTCCTCAGGGGGTTCGGGGGAGTCAGCCCCAGCATTTT
.	TRBV13	TRBJ1-2	.	CASSPLSEGRLSKYYGYTF	TGTGCCAGCAGCCCCCTTTCAGAGGGGAGACTGAGCAAATACTATGGCTACACCTTC
.	TRBV2	TRBJ2-3	.	CATTAAISTDTQYF	TGTGCCACCACCGCCGCTATCAGCACAGATACGCAGTATTTT
.	TRBV9	TRBJ2-3	TRBD2	CASSARTPGTSTDTQYF	TGTGCCAGCAGCGCTAGGACCCCCGGGACTAGTACAGATACGCAGTATTTT
.	TRBV28	TRBJ1-1	TRBD1	CASSTQGARLRSEAFF	TGTGCCAGCAGCACACAGGGGGCGCGATTACGGTCTGAAGCTTTCTTT
.	TRBV5-4	TRBJ2-2	TRBD1	CASSFSGTGTGELFF	TGTGCCAGCAGCTTCTCCGGGACAGGCACCGGGGAGCTGTTTTTT
.	TRBV25-1	TRBJ2-5	.	CASSFGSRGTQYF	TGTGCCAGCAGTTTCGGGAGCCGGGGGACCCAGTACTTC
.	TRBV29-1	TRBJ2-2	.	CSVGGGSTGELFF	TGCAGCGTTGGTGGGGGGAGCACCGGGGAGCTGTTTTTT